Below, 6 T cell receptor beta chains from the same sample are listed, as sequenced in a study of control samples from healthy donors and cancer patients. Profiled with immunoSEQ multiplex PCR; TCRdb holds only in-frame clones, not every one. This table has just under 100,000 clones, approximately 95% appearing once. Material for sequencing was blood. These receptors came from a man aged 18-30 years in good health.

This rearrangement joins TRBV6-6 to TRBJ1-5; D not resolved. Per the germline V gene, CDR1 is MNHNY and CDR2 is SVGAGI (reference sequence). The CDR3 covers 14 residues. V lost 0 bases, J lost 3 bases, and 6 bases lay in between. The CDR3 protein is CASSYSVDNQPQHF. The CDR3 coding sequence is TGTGCCAGCAGTTACTCGGTGGACAATCAGCCCCAGCATTTT.

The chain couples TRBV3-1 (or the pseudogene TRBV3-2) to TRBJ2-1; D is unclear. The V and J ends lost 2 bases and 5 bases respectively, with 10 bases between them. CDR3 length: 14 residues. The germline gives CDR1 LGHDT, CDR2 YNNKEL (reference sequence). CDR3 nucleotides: TGTGCCAGCAGCCAATTTGAGAGAAACAATGAGCAGTTCTTC. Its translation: CASSQFERNNEQFF.

CDR3 nucleotides: TGCGCCAGCAGCCAAGCGCCGAACACTGAAGCTTTCTTT. This gives the protein CASSQAPNTEAFF. The chain couples TRBV4-1 to TRBJ1-1; D is uncertain. Germline V CDR1 and CDR2: MGHRA, YSYEKL. The germline V and J ends were trimmed by 1 base and 1 base, with 4 bases remaining between them. CDR3 length: 13 residues.

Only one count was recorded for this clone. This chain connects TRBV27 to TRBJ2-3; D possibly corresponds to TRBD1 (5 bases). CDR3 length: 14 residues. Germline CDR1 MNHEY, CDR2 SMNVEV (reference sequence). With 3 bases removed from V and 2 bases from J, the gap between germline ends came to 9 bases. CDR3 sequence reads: CASSLRQYTDTQYF. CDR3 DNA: TGTGCCAGCAGTTTGAGACAGTACACAGATACGCAGTATTTT.

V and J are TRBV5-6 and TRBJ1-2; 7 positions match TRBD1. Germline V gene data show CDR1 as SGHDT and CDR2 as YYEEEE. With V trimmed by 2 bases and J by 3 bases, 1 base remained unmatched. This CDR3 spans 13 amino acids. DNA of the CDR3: TGTGCCAGCAGCTTAGGGACAGACTATGGCTACACCTTC. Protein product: CASSLGTDYGYTF.

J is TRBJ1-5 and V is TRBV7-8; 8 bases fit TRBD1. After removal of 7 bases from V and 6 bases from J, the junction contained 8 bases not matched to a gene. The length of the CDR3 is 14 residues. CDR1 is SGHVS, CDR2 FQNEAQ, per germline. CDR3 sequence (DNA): TGTGCCAGCAACGCGGGACAGGTTTTTCAGCCCCAGCATTTT. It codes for CASNAGQVFQPQHF. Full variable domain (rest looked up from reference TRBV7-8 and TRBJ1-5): GAGVSQSPRYKVAKRGQDVALRCDPISGHVSLFWYQQALGQGPEFLTYFQNEAQLDKSGLPSDRFFAERPEGSVSTLKIQRTQQEDSAVYLCASNAGQVFQPQHFGDGTRLSIL.